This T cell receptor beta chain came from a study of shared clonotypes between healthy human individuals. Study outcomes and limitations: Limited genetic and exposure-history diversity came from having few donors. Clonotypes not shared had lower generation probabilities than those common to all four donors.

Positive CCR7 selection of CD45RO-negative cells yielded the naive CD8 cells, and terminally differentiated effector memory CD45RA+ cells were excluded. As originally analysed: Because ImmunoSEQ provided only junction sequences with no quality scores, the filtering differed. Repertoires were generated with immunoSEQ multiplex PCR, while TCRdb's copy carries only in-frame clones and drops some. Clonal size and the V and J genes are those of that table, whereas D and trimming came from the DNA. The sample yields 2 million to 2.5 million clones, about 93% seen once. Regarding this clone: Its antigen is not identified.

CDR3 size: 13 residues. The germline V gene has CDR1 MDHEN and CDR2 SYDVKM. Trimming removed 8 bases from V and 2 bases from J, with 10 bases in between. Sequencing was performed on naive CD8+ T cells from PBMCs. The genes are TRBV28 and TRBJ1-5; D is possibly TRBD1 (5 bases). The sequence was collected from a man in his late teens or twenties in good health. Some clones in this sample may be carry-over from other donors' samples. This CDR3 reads CASGRGGNQPQHF. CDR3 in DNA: TGTGCCAGCGGGAGGGGAGGCAATCAGCCCCAGCATTTT.